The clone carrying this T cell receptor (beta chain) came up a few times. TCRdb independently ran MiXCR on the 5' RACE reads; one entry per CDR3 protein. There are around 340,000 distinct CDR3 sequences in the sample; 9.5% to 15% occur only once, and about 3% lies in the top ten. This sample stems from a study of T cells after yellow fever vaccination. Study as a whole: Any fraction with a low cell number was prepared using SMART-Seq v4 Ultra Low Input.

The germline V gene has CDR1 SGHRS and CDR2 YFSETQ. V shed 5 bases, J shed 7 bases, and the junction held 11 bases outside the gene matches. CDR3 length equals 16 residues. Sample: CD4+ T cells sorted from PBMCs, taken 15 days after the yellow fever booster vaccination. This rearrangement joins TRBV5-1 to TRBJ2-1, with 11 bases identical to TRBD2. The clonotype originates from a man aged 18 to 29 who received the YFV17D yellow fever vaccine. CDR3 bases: TGCGCCAGCAGTTTACTACCTAGCGGGGGGTTTAATGAGCAGTTCTTC. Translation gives CASSLLPSGGFNEQFF.